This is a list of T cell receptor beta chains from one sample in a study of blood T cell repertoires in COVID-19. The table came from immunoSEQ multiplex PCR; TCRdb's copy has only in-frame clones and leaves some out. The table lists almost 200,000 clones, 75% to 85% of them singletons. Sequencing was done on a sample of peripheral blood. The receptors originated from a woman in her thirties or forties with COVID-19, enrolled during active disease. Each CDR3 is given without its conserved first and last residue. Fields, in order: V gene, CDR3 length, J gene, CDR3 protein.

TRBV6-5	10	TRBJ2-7	ASRRDRGRQY
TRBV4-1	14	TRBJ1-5	ASSQEGGRVNQPQH
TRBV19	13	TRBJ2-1	ASSLETSVNNEQF
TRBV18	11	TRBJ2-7	ASSPPLGAEQY
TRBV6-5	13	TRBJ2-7	ASSYGTGVLYEQY
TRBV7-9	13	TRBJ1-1	ASSPWRGRTSEAF
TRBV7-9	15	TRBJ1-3	ASSLAIQGARGNTIY
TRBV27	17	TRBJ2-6	ASSLRTGGLGSGANVLT
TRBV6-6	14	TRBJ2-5	ASSRQTPVIQETQY
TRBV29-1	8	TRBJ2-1	SVDQNEQF
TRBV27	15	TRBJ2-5	ASSNLLRGGSGETQY
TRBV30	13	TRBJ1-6	AWNPSDRRWSPLH
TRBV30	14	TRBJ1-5	AWSVPGAVSNQPQH
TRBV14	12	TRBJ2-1	ASTINTVGHEQF
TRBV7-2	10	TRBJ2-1	ASSPQVDEQF
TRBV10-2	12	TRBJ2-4	ASSESGVRNIQY
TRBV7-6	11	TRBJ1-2	ASSSTGSRSYT
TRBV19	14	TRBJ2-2	ASSFYRGSSTGELF
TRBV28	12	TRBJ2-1	ASSTSGLYNEQF
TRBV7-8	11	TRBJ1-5	ASSIDGDQPQH
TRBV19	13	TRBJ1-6	ASSLTGAGDSPLH
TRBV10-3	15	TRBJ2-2	AISEPRAGTDTGELF
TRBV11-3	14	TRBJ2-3	ASSLQRGGWDNTQY
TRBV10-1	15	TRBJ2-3	ASIRERLREGTDTQY
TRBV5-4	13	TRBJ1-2	ASSWLDRGDYGYT
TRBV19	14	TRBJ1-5	ASSRGGSRVDQPQH
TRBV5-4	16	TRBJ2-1	ASNFGTSGRSSYNEQF
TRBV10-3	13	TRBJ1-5	AISDQDRNGQPQH
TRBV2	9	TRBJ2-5	ASSPLETQY
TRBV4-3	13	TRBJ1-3	ASSQLRGLGNTIY
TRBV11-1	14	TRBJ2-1	ASSSVLQGGYNEQF
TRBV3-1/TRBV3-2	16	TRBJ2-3	ASSQVSRGTIGTDTQY
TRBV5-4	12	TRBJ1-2	ASSPTRDSYGYT
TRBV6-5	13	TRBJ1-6	ASSPGQVEGSPLH
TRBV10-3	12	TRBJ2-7	ATGETGGSYEQY
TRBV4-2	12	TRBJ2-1	ASSARQGPNEQF
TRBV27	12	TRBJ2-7	ASSLSQGPYEQY
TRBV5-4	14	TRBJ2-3	ASSLAGLAGADTQY
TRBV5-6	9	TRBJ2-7	ASSLREAQY
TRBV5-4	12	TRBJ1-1	AGRQGPMNTEAF
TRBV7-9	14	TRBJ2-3	ASSSQGGRGRNTQY
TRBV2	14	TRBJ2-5	ASGGWSGSPRETQY
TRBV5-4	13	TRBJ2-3	ASSPGTSGSDTQY
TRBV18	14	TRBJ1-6	ASSPRRTDPNSPLH